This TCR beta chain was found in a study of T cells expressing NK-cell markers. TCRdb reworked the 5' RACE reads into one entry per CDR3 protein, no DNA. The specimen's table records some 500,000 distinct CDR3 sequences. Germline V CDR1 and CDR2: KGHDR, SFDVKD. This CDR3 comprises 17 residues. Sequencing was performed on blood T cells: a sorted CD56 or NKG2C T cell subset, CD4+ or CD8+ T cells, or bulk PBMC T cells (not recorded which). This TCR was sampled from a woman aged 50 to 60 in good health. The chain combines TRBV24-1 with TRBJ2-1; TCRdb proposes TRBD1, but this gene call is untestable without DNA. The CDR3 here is CATSDSQPGSSYNEQFF.